The clone carrying this TCR beta chain occurred once. This CDR3 comprises 18 residues. V was pared by 7 bases and J by 7 bases, with 19 bases of the junction left unmatched. Germline CDR1 is MGHDK and CDR2 is SYGVNS. This sample was taken from a study of blood T cell repertoires in COVID-19. Study-wide background: Samples came from the United States, Italy and Spain, spanning acute and convalescent COVID-19. T cells, B-cell-depleted T cells, or PBMCs supplied cDNA or gDNA.

Libraries were prepared by immunoSEQ multiplex PCR; TCRdb keeps only in-frame clonotypes and omits some of them. The sample holds 140,000 to 150,000 clones, 86% seen once. The clonotype originates from a man aged 50 or older who had recovered from COVID-19. The chain uses TRBV25-1 and TRBJ2-2; 9 bases are a match to TRBD1. The specimen sequenced was PBMCs or T cells enriched from blood (not recorded which). CDR3 DNA sequence: TGTGCCAGCACCCTGAAGGGGTCCAGGACAGGGGCTATCGGGGAGCTGTTTTTT. Encoded protein: CASTLKGSRTGAIGELFF.